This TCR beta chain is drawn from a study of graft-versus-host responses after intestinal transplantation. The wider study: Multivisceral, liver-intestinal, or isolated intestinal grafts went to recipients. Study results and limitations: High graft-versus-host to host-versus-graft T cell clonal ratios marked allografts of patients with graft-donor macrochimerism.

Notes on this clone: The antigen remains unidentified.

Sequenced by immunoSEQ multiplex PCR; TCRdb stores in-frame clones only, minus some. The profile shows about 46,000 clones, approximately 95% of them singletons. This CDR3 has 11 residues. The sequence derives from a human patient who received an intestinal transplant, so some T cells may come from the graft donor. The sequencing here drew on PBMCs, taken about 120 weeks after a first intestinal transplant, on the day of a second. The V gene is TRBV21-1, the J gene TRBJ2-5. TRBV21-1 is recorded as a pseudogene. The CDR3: CASTMGETQYF. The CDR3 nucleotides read TGTGCCAGCACCATGGGGGAGACCCAGTACTTC.